This is a list of T cell receptor beta chains from one sample in a study of beta chain features in type 1 diabetes. Sequenced by immunoSEQ multiplex PCR; TCRdb stores in-frame clones only, minus some. The data contain hundreds of thousands of clones, about an eighth of them singletons. Sequenced: naive CD4+ T cells from blood. The receptors derive from a man aged 18 to 29 with type 1 diabetes. CDR3s include the opening cysteine and the closing phenylalanine or tryptophan. A D gene is named only where the DNA matches it firmly. Rows give clone size only sometimes, using once, few, many, or a class for an expanded clone.

clone size: few
V gene: TRBV30
J gene: TRBJ2-1
D gene: .
CDR3 DNA: TGTGCCTGGTCAACTAGCAATGAGCAGTTCTTC
CDR3 protein: CAWSTSNEQFF

clone size: .
V gene: TRBV5-4
J gene: TRBJ1-4
D gene: TRBD1
CDR3 DNA: TGTGCCAGCAGCTCCGACAGGGCTAATGAAAAACTGTTTTTT
CDR3 protein: CASSSDRANEKLFF

clone size: .
V gene: TRBV7-9
J gene: TRBJ2-7
D gene: .
CDR3 DNA: TGTGCCAGCAGCCCCGACTACTTC
CDR3 protein: CASSPDYF

clone size: few
V gene: TRBV7-9
J gene: TRBJ2-3
D gene: TRBD2
CDR3 DNA: TGTGCCAGCAGCCTTGGCGGACTAGCGGGCACCTGGGCAGATACGCAGTATTTT
CDR3 protein: CASSLGGLAGTWADTQYF

clone size: .
V gene: TRBV2
J gene: TRBJ1-5
D gene: .
CDR3 DNA: TGTGCCAGCAGCTACATGGCCATTAATCAGCCCCAGCATTTT
CDR3 protein: CASSYMAINQPQHF

clone size: .
V gene: TRBV18
J gene: TRBJ2-7
D gene: TRBD1
CDR3 DNA: TGTGCCAGCTCGCAAACCGGGACAGTGATTTACGAGCAGTACTTC
CDR3 protein: CASSQTGTVIYEQYF

clone size: few
V gene: TRBV10-3
J gene: TRBJ2-3
D gene: .
CDR3 DNA: TGTGCCATCGCAAGGGGGGAGACAGATACGCAGTATTTT
CDR3 protein: CAIARGETDTQYF

clone size: many
V gene: TRBV30
J gene: TRBJ1-4
D gene: .
CDR3 DNA: TGTGCCTGGAGTGTACAGGGAGGTGAAAAACTGTTTTTT
CDR3 protein: CAWSVQGGEKLFF

clone size: few
V gene: TRBV6-5
J gene: TRBJ2-4
D gene: .
CDR3 DNA: TGTGCCAGCATGGGGGAGTCAGCCAAAAACATTCAGTACTTC
CDR3 protein: CASMGESAKNIQYF

clone size: few
V gene: TRBV20-1
J gene: TRBJ1-4
D gene: .
CDR3 DNA: TGCAGTGGTACCCCCGGTGAAAAACTGTTTTTT
CDR3 protein: CSGTPGEKLFF

clone size: .
V gene: TRBV5-1
J gene: TRBJ1-6
D gene: TRBD1
CDR3 DNA: TGCGCCAGCAGCCAAGGGACAGGGCTTAATTCACCCCTCCACTTT
CDR3 protein: CASSQGTGLNSPLHF

clone size: few
V gene: TRBV9
J gene: TRBJ2-1
D gene: TRBD2
CDR3 DNA: TGTGCCAGCAGCGAACGCGGGGGGAGGTCTAATGAGCAGTTCTTC
CDR3 protein: CASSERGGRSNEQFF

clone size: .
V gene: TRBV23-1
J gene: TRBJ1-4
D gene: .
CDR3 DNA: TGCGCCAGCAGTCAGGACAATGAAAAACTGTTTTTT
CDR3 protein: CASSQDNEKLFF

clone size: few
V gene: TRBV7-8
J gene: TRBJ2-7
D gene: .
CDR3 DNA: TGTGCCAGCAGCTTATATCGGTGGGCAGGGGTAGCCTACGAGCAGTACTTC
CDR3 protein: CASSLYRWAGVAYEQYF

clone size: few
V gene: TRBV30
J gene: TRBJ1-5
D gene: TRBD1
CDR3 DNA: TGTGCCTGGAGCACAGGGGGCACCCATCAGCCCCAGCATTTT
CDR3 protein: CAWSTGGTHQPQHF

clone size: few
V gene: TRBV2
J gene: TRBJ1-5
D gene: .
CDR3 DNA: TGTGCCAGCACCGACAGGTTTAGCAATCAGCCCCAGCATTTT
CDR3 protein: CASTDRFSNQPQHF

clone size: .
V gene: TRBV7-6
J gene: TRBJ1-6
D gene: .
CDR3 DNA: TGTGCCAGCAGCTTATCAGGGGATAATAATTCACCCCTCCACTTT
CDR3 protein: CASSLSGDNNSPLHF

clone size: .
V gene: TRBV6-1
J gene: TRBJ2-3
D gene: .
CDR3 DNA: TGTGCCAGCAGCCCGGGGGGCACAGATACGCAGTATTTT
CDR3 protein: CASSPGGTDTQYF

clone size: few
V gene: TRBV2
J gene: TRBJ2-2
D gene: TRBD1
CDR3 DNA: TGTGCCAGCAGTGAACAGGGACAGGGAGCCGGGGAGCTGTTTTTT
CDR3 protein: CASSEQGQGAGELFF

clone size: .
V gene: TRBV30
J gene: TRBJ2-5
D gene: TRBD1
CDR3 DNA: TGTGCCTGGAGTGTACATGCAGGGGGAGAGACCCAGTACTTC
CDR3 protein: CAWSVHAGGETQYF

clone size: .
V gene: TRBV10-3
J gene: TRBJ1-5
D gene: TRBD1
CDR3 DNA: TGTGCCATCAGTGAGTCAACAGGGGGCAACCAGCCCCAGCATTTT
CDR3 protein: CAISESTGGNQPQHF

clone size: .
V gene: TRBV5-1
J gene: TRBJ2-5
D gene: TRBD2
CDR3 DNA: TGCGCCAGCAGCTTAACTAGCGGGGAGGAGACCCAGTACTTC
CDR3 protein: CASSLTSGEETQYF